Here is one TCR beta chain with its context. Antigen: not known. This CDR3 has 14 residues. CDR1 is DFQATT, CDR2 SNEGSKA, per germline (reference sequence). The germline V and J ends were trimmed by 3 bases and 1 base, with 10 bases remaining between them. This record belongs to a study of vaccination effects on CD4 cells after COVID-19. The wider study: Post-vaccine specimens were collected at a median of 72 days following the second dose.

Only in-frame clones appear in the TCRdb table, and some are missing; sequencing was by immunoSEQ multiplex PCR. The sample shows around 66,000 clones, about 67% of them seen only once. Following 10 days of culture, CD4+ T cells were isolated. Two doses of BNT162b2 or mRNA-1273 vaccine were administered to participants. The genes are TRBV20-1 and TRBJ1-5, with a tentative D call TRBD1 (5 bases). Sequencing used CD4+ T cells from PBMCs cultured without peptide, obtained after COVID-19 vaccination. The receptor's source is a human donor who received a COVID-19 vaccine. The CDR3 region is CSASGQGSNQPQHF. CDR3 in DNA: TGCAGTGCTAGTGGTCAGGGCAGCAATCAGCCCCAGCATTTT.